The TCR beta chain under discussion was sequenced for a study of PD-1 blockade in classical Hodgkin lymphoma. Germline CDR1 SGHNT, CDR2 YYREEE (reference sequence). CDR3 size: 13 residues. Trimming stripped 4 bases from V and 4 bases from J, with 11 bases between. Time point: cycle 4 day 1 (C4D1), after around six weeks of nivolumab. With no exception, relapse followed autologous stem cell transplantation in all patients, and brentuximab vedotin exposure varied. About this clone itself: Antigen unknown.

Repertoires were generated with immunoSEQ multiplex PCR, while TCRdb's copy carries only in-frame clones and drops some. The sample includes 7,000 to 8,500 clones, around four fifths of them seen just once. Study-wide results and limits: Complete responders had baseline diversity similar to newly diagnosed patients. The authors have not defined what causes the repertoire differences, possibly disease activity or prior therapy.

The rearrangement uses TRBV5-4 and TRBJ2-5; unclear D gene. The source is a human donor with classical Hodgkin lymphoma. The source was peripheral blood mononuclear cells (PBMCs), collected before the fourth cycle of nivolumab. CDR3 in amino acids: CASSPGSRETQYF. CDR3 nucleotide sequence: TGTGCCAGCAGCCCTGGGTCTAGAGAGACCCAGTACTTC. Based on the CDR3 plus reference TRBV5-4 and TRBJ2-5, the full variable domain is ETGVTQSPTHLIKTRGQQVTLRCSSQSGHNTVSWYQQALGQGPQFIFQYYREEENGRGNFPPRFSGLQFPNYSSELNVNALELDDSALYLCASSPGSRETQYFGPGTRLLVL.